This TCR beta chain comes out of a study of blood T cell repertoires in COVID-19. Study in general: Samples representing acute and convalescent COVID-19 were sourced from the United States, Italy and Spain. The cDNA or gDNA used as material had been derived from T cells, B-cell-depleted T cells, or PBMCs.

Original data processing: Reference gene primer amplification in the assay estimated nucleated cell counts. Measured with immunoSEQ multiplex PCR; TCRdb has only the in-frame clones, and not every one. The V and J calls and clone size come from that table; D and trimming were worked out from the DNA. Of 200,000 to 300,000 clones listed, approximately 83% are singletons. This clone was found a few times. The CDR3 loop spans 12 amino acids. The germline V gene encodes CDR1 MNHEY and CDR2 SVGAGI. Trimming cost V 8 bases and J 2 bases; bases outside gene matches: 1. This chain uses TRBV6-5 with TRBJ2-3, with 7 bases lining up with TRBD2. Input material: peripheral blood. The receptor was isolated from a human donor in a cohort sampled during active COVID-19. The DNA of the CDR3 is TGTGCCAGCGCGGGGGACACAGATACGCAGTATTTT. Its translation: CASAGDTDTQYF.